The T cell receptor (beta chain) described here comes from a study of cytomegalovirus exposure and HLA in healthy donors. Study background: Among roughly 180 million T cells, an earlier analysis found about 100 million unique TCR beta sequences. Among the 350 to 500 donors who were genotyped, around 77% fell in the genetic ancestry cluster that is associated with self-reported Caucasian donors. Findings and caveats of the study: Researchers reported that a few CMV-associated chains were confirmed in vitro as CMV antigen-specific.

The sample holds one count of this clone. Antigen specificity is unknown. Use of 60 Vbeta and 13 Jbeta primers characterized the PCR. Clones were read by immunoSEQ multiplex PCR, and TCRdb kept only the in-frame ones, dropping some. The table lists more than 150,000 clones, about 82% of them singletons. The source of this sequence is a man aged 18 to 35 in good health and CMV-seronegative. The sequenced sample consisted of PBMCs.

The CDR3 protein is CASGLPIQGIDYGYTF. For the CDR3, the DNA is TGTGCTAGTGGTTTGCCAATCCAGGGAATTGACTATGGCTACACCTTC. The chain is built from TRBV12-5 and TRBJ1-2; possible D gene TRBD1, 5 bases. Trimming took off 2 bases at V and 3 bases at J, with 16 bases between the two ends. This CDR3 is 16 amino acids long. Germline CDR1 reads LGHNT; CDR2 reads FRNRAP. The complete variable domain, with remaining parts taken from reference TRBV12-5 and TRBJ1-2, reads DARVTQTPRHKVTEMGQEVTMRCQPILGHNTVFWYRQTMMQGLELLAYFRNRAPLDDSGMPKDRFSAEMPDATLATLKIQPSEPRDSAVYFCASGLPIQGIDYGYTFGSGTRLTVV.